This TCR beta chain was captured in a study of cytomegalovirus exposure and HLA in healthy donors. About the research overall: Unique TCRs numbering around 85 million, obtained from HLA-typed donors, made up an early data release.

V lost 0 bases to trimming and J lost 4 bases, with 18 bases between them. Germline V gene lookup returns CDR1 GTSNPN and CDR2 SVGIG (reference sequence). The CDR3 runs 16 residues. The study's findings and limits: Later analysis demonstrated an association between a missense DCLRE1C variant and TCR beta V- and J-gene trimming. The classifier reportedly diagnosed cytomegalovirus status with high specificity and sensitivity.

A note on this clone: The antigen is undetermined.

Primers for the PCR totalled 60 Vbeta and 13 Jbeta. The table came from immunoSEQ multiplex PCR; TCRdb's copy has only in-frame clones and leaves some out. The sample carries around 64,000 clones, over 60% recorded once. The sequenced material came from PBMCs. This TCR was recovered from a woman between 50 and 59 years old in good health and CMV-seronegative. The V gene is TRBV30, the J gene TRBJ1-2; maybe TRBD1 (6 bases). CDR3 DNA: TGTGCCTGGAGTGTACTAGGGGGGGCAAAGGTCTATGGCTACACCTTC. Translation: CAWSVLGGAKVYGYTF.